The 18 T cell receptor beta chains below come from one sample, sequenced in a study of shared clonotypes between healthy human individuals. Clones were sequenced by immunoSEQ multiplex PCR, and TCRdb holds only the in-frame ones, with some missing. Of under 150,000 clones in the sample, under 70% are singletons; the top ten hold approximately 23%. Sequencing used memory CD8+ T cells sorted from blood. The subset denotes: CD45RO+ cells pooled with CCR7-negative TemRA cells. These receptors were taken from a woman in her 30s in good health.

V usage is TRBV25-1 and J usage is TRBJ2-7; no clear D gene. CDR3 length equals 14 residues. Deletions cut 3 bases from V and 2 bases from J, with 11 bases between. CDR1 and CDR2 (germline): MGHDK, SYGVNS. CDR3 DNA sequence: TGTGCCAGCAGTGAGGCCGGGTCCACCTACGAGCAGTACTTC. It translates to CASSEAGSTYEQYF.

V usage is TRBV7-6 and J usage is TRBJ1-1; D gene ambiguous. CDR1 is SGHVS, CDR2 FNYEAQ, per germline. The CDR3 runs 16 residues. Trimming cost V 1 base and J 3 bases, with 15 bases left between them. As DNA, the CDR3 is TGTGCCAGCAGCTTAGAAGTTCGGGGTGCGGACACTGAAGCTTTCTTT. This codes for CASSLEVRGADTEAFF. Together with reference TRBV7-6 and TRBJ1-1, the CDR3 gives the full variable domain: GAGVSQSPRYKVTKRGQDVALRCDPISGHVSLYWYRQALGQGPEFLTYFNYEAQQDKSGLPNDRFSAERPEGSISTLTIQRTEQRDSAMYRCASSLEVRGADTEAFFGQGTRLTVV.

The chain combines TRBV5-1 with TRBJ1-2; the D gene is possibly TRBD1 (5 bases). The CDR3 is made up of 14 amino acids. Trimming pared 2 bases from V and 3 bases from J, leaving 11 bases between. CDR1 and CDR2 (germline): SGHRS, YFSETQ. In nucleotides, the CDR3 is TGCGCCAGCAGCTTCCGTGGGGGGGACTATGGCTACACCTTC. Protein: CASSFRGGDYGYTF.

The chain employs TRBV6-1 and TRBJ2-3; 12 bases map to TRBD2. The CDR3 has 14 residues. Germline V lookup: CDR1 MNHNS, CDR2 SASEGT. Trimming cost V 4 bases and J 4 bases; bases outside gene matches: 0. CDR3 sequence reads: CASSGLAGADTQYF. The CDR3 DNA is TGTGCCAGCAGTGGACTAGCGGGAGCAGATACGCAGTATTTT.

The rearrangement links TRBV5-1 to TRBJ2-5, with D perhaps matching TRBD1 or TRBD2 (5 bases each). Matching the DNA end better, TRBJ2-7 makes the J call doubtful. CDR1 is SGHRS and CDR2 is YFSETQ in the germline V gene. The CDR3 has 13 amino acids. CDR3 amino acids: CASSLERGVEQYF. The CDR3, as DNA: TGCGCCAGCAGCTTGGAGAGGGGCGTCGAGCAGTACTTC.

This clone showed up just a few times. This chain uses TRBV7-9 with TRBJ2-7; weak D call: TRBD1 (5 bases). Germline CDR1 reads SEHNR; CDR2 reads FQNEAQ (reference sequence). The length of the CDR3 is 15 residues. V was clipped by 4 bases and J by 2 bases, with 15 bases between them. The CDR3 loop is CASSSHRSPTYEQYF. The CDR3 DNA is TGTGCCAGCAGCTCCCACAGGTCCCCTACCTACGAGCAGTACTTC.

V gene TRBV22-1 combines with J gene TRBJ2-6; TRBD2, the table's D call, was not compared with the DNA. TRBV22-1 is listed as a pseudogene. The CDR3 spans 17 residues. CDR3 loop: CPGRTQREQSRANVLTF. CDR3 DNA sequence: TGTCCTGGGAGAACGCAGCGCGAACAAAGTCGGGCCAACGTCCTGACTTTC.

The chain combines TRBV28 with TRBJ2-1; tentative D call: TRBD2 (5 bases). Trimming pared 6 bases from V and 4 bases from J, leaving 16 bases between. CDR3 length equals 15 residues. CDR1 is MDHEN and CDR2 is SYDVKM in the germline V gene. The CDR3 protein is CASSPYGNLYNEQFF. The CDR3 DNA sequence: TGTGCCAGCAGCCCTTACGGGAACCTTTACAATGAGCAGTTCTTC.

CDR3 DNA: TGCGCCAGCAGCCAAGCCGCCGGGACAGGGGGAAAAAGCTCTGGAAACACCATATATTTT. Translating gives CASSQAAGTGGKSSGNTIYF. The V and J genes are TRBV4-1 and TRBJ1-3; TRBD1 matches at 11 bases. The CDR3 extends over 20 amino acids. The V segment lost 1 base and the J segment 0 bases; nucleotides outside the gene matches: 11. Germline lookup yields CDR1 MGHRA and CDR2 YSYEKL.

The genes are TRBV28 and TRBJ2-7, with D possibly matching TRBD2 (6 bases). Trimming stripped 5 bases from V and 2 bases from J, with 13 bases between. The CDR3 is made up of 14 amino acids. Per germline, CDR1 MDHEN and CDR2 SYDVKM. CDR3 amino acids: CASSPGTETYEQYF. As DNA, the CDR3 is TGTGCCAGCAGTCCCGGGACTGAAACCTACGAGCAGTACTTC.

V usage is TRBV9 and J usage is TRBJ2-2; D is uncertain. There are 14 residues in the CDR3. V was pared by 0 bases and J by 5 bases, with 8 bases between. Germline loops: CDR1 SGDLS, CDR2 YYNGEE. The CDR3 spells CASSVGSLTGELFF. The CDR3 DNA reads as TGTGCCAGCAGCGTAGGAAGCTTAACCGGGGAGCTGTTTTTT. The complete variable domain, with remaining parts taken from reference TRBV9 and TRBJ2-2, reads DSGVTQTPKHLITATGQRVTLRCSPRSGDLSVYWYQQSLDQGLQFLIQYYNGEERAKGNILERFSAQQFPDLHSELNLSSLELGDSALYFCASSVGSLTGELFFGEGSRLTVL.

The V gene is TRBV15, the J gene TRBJ1-4; D remains unclear. This CDR3 has 15 residues. Germline V gene lookup returns CDR1 LNHNV and CDR2 YYDKDF (reference sequence). The V end was cut by 2 bases, the J end by 8 bases, with 15 bases between. CDR3 residues: CATSRTWSGWEKLFF. The CDR3 DNA sequence: TGTGCCACCAGCAGAACCTGGAGTGGCTGGGAAAAACTGTTTTTT. The whole variable domain, filled in from reference TRBV15 and TRBJ1-4, reads DAMVIQNPRYQVTQFGKPVTLSCSQTLNHNVMYWYQQKSSQAPKLLFHYYDKDFNNEADTPDNFQSRRPNTSFCFLDIRSPGLGDTAMYLCATSRTWSGWEKLFFGSGTQLSVL.

This chain links TRBV28 with TRBJ1-2; no firm D call. The V gene's germline CDR1 is MDHEN and CDR2 SYDVKM. Trimming left V 5 bases short and J 3 bases short, with 10 bases between. There are 13 residues in the CDR3. The DNA of the CDR3 is TGTGCCAGCAGTAAGGAGATCGACTATGGCTACACCTTC. This encodes CASSKEIDYGYTF.

This chain connects TRBV11-2 to TRBJ1-4; possibly TRBD1 for D (6 bases). The CDR3 extends over 16 amino acids. Germline V gene lookup returns CDR1 SGHAT and CDR2 FQNNGV. V was pared by 2 bases and J by 8 bases, with 18 bases between. For the CDR3, the DNA is TGTGCCAGCAGCTTACGAAAGGGGGAGGCCCCAGAAAAACTGTTTTTT. This encodes CASSLRKGEAPEKLFF.

The chain employs TRBV2 and TRBJ2-1; D is undetermined. With 2 bases removed from V and 0 bases from J, the gap between germline ends came to 11 bases. There are 16 residues in the CDR3. Germline CDR1 and CDR2: SNHLY and FYNNEI. In nucleotides, the CDR3 is TGTGCCAGCAGTGAATCCTACCCGAGCTCCTACAATGAGCAGTTCTTC. Translation: CASSESYPSSYNEQFF.

This rearrangement joins TRBV6-6 to TRBJ1-3, with D perhaps TRBD1 (5 bases). V lost 2 bases and J 4 bases, leaving 12 bases between the germline ends. CDR1 is MNHNY, CDR2 SVGAGI, per germline (reference sequence). CDR3 length equals 15 residues. CDR3 sequence: CASSYPSGKGNTIYF. Written as DNA, the CDR3 is TGTGCCAGCAGTTACCCATCAGGGAAGGGAAACACCATATATTTT.

This clone has more than one count but fewer than ten. The CDR3 region has the DNA TGTGCCAGCAGCTTATCCGAGACCGGGGAGCTGTTTTTT. It encodes CASSLSETGELFF. This chain joins TRBV11-3 and TRBJ2-2; D gene unclear. V lost 2 bases and J 5 bases, leaving 6 bases between the germline ends. Germline CDR1 is SGHNT and CDR2 is YENEEA. CDR3 length: 13 amino acids. Drawing the rest from reference TRBV11-3 and TRBJ2-2, the complete variable domain is EAGVVQSPRYKIIEKKQPVAFWCNPISGHNTLYWYLQNLGQGPELLIRYENEEAVDDSQLPKDRFSAERLKGVDSTLKIQPAELGDSAVYLCASSLSETGELFFGEGSRLTVL.

The chain carries TRBV9 and TRBJ2-1; D is ambiguous. Germline CDR1 reads SGDLS; CDR2 reads YYNGEE. The CDR3 length is 12 residues. V dropped 3 bases and J dropped 7 bases, with 8 bases sitting between them. In DNA, the CDR3 is TGTGCCAGCAGCGGCTCCGGGAATGAGCAGTTCTTC. This sequence encodes CASSGSGNEQFF.